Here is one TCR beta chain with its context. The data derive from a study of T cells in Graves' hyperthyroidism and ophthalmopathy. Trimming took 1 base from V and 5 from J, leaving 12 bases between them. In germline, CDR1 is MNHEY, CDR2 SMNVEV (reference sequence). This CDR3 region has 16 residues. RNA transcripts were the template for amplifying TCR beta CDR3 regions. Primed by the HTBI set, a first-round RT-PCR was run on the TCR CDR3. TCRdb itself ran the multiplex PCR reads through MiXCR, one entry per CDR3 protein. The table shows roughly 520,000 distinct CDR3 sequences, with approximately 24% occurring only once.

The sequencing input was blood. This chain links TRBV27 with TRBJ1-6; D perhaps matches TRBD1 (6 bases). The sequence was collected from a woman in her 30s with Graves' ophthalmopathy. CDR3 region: CASSLFGTTNNSPLHF. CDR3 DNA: TGTGCCAGCAGTTTATTCGGGACAACTAATAATTCACCCCTCCACTTT.